The clone carrying this TCR beta chain was detected ten times or more. Its antigen is as yet unknown. Unsorted libraries used 2 million PBMCs kept at -80 degrees C. The cDNA was generated by 5'RACE with 10-nucleotide random UMIs. Using its own MiXCR run on the 5' RACE reads, TCRdb lists one record per CDR3 protein. The data contain 55,000 to 70,000 distinct CDR3 sequences, 3.9% of them singletons. The data originate from a study of neurological immune-mediated disorders. Findings and caveats of the study: None of the CDR3 amino acid sequences in expanded clones turned up in more than one subject, which points to private repertoires in all groups. The multiple sclerosis repertoire cluster had no association with any clinical or MRI feature.

The TCR sequence derives from a man between 25 and 39 years old with multiple sclerosis. Sequenced input: PBMCs.

CDR3 nucleotide sequence: TGCGCCAGCAGCCAGAGTAATTGGGATGGCTACACCTTC. Its protein is CASSQSNWDGYTF. The chain uses TRBV4-1 and TRBJ1-2; D is ambiguous. Deletions cut 3 bases from V and 6 bases from J, with 11 bases between. CDR1 is MGHRA and CDR2 is YSYEKL in the germline V gene. The CDR3 has 13 residues.